These T cell receptor beta chains were read from a single sample in a study of human T cells and chemical hapten exposure. TCRdb re-called the RACE reads with MiXCR, one entry per CDR3 protein. The sample holds roughly 82,000 distinct CDR3 sequences, approximately 10% seen once. The starting material was whole blood, obtained in connection with sensitization to the hapten diphenylcyclopropenone (DPC). The source is a woman between 55 and 75 years old with alopecia areata. Some clones in this sample may be carry-over from other donors' samples. Each CDR3 is given with its conserved first and last residue. The order of the fields is D gene, clone size, V gene, J gene, CDR3 DNA, CDR3 protein. A D gene is named only where the DNA matches it firmly. The listing skips clone size in some rows; elsewhere it reads once, few, many or a size class.

d_call: TRBD1; clone_size: many; v_call: TRBV7-6; j_call: TRBJ2-5; cdr3_nt: TGTGCCAGCGCCGTCGGGACAGGGGTTGGCGGGAAGACCCAGTACTTC; cdr3_aa: CASAVGTGVGGKTQYF
d_call: .; clone_size: .; v_call: TRBV10-3; j_call: TRBJ1-1; cdr3_nt: TGTGCCATCAAAGCGGAAGGGGATGAAGCTTTCTTT; cdr3_aa: CAIKAEGDEAFF
d_call: TRBD2; clone_size: few; v_call: TRBV3-1; j_call: TRBJ2-3; cdr3_nt: TGTGCCAGCAGTCTCCTAGCGGGGGTGGATACGCAGTATTTT; cdr3_aa: CASSLLAGVDTQYF
d_call: TRBD1; clone_size: few; v_call: TRBV3-1; j_call: TRBJ2-5; cdr3_nt: TGTGCCAGCAGCCGACCGCTGGGGACAGGGGATGAGACCCAGTACTTC; cdr3_aa: CASSRPLGTGDETQYF
d_call: .; clone_size: .; v_call: TRBV20-1; j_call: TRBJ2-7; cdr3_nt: TGCAGTGCTGTCGGGGCGGCGGCCTCCTACGAGCAGTACTTC; cdr3_aa: CSAVGAAASYEQYF
d_call: TRBD2; clone_size: many; v_call: TRBV28; j_call: TRBJ2-7; cdr3_nt: TGTGCCAGCAGTTTATGGGGAGGGAACTACGAGCAGTACTTC; cdr3_aa: CASSLWGGNYEQYF
d_call: TRBD2; clone_size: few; v_call: TRBV10-3; j_call: TRBJ2-3; cdr3_nt: TGTGCCATCAGTGAGTCATCTAGCGGGGGCGCTAGCACAGATACGCAGTATTTT; cdr3_aa: CAISESSSGGASTDTQYF
d_call: TRBD1; clone_size: many; v_call: TRBV19; j_call: TRBJ1-2; cdr3_nt: TGTGCCAGTAGTATAGCGGCGTGGCAGGGGGGAGAAGGCTACACCTTC; cdr3_aa: CASSIAAWQGGEGYTF
d_call: TRBD2; clone_size: .; v_call: TRBV4-1; j_call: TRBJ2-3; cdr3_nt: TGCGCCAGCAGCCCCCCCCCTAGCGGGGGGGTCGATACGCAGTATTTT; cdr3_aa: CASSPPPSGGVDTQYF
d_call: TRBD1; clone_size: many; v_call: TRBV7-6; j_call: TRBJ2-5; cdr3_nt: TGTGCCAGCAGCTCATCGACAGGGATGCGGGAGACCCAGTACTTC; cdr3_aa: CASSSSTGMRETQYF
d_call: .; clone_size: few; v_call: TRBV13; j_call: TRBJ2-5; cdr3_nt: TGTGCCAGCAGCTTTGCGACCAGTTCGGAGACCCAGTACTTC; cdr3_aa: CASSFATSSETQYF
d_call: .; clone_size: few; v_call: TRBV20-1; j_call: TRBJ1-2; cdr3_nt: TGCAGTGCCCCATCGGCAGGGGCGGACTATGGCTACACCTTC; cdr3_aa: CSAPSAGADYGYTF
d_call: TRBD1; clone_size: .; v_call: TRBV5-4; j_call: TRBJ2-7; cdr3_nt: TGTGCCAGCAGCAACAGGGGCAGCTCCTACGAGCAGTACTTC; cdr3_aa: CASSNRGSSYEQYF
d_call: .; clone_size: many; v_call: TRBV5-5; j_call: TRBJ2-1; cdr3_nt: TGTGCCAGCAGCCCCGAAGGGGGGGCAAGTTACTACAATGAGCAGTTCTTC; cdr3_aa: CASSPEGGASYYNEQFF
d_call: .; clone_size: few; v_call: TRBV7-3; j_call: TRBJ2-2; cdr3_nt: TGTGCCAGCAGCCCGCAAAGGGACACCGGGGAGCTGTTTTTT; cdr3_aa: CASSPQRDTGELFF
d_call: .; clone_size: few; v_call: TRBV6-6; j_call: TRBJ1-5; cdr3_nt: TGTGCCAGCAGTTACGAGGGGCGAAGCAATCAGCCCCAGCATTTT; cdr3_aa: CASSYEGRSNQPQHF
d_call: TRBD1; clone_size: .; v_call: TRBV7-6; j_call: TRBJ1-4; cdr3_nt: TGTGCCAGCAGCCCAACGGGACAGTTTGAAAAACTGTTTTTT; cdr3_aa: CASSPTGQFEKLFF
d_call: .; clone_size: many; v_call: TRBV30; j_call: TRBJ2-2; cdr3_nt: TGTGCCTGGAGCGACCTAAGGACCCACACCGGGGAGCTGTTTTTT; cdr3_aa: CAWSDLRTHTGELFF
d_call: TRBD1; clone_size: .; v_call: TRBV6-6; j_call: TRBJ2-1; cdr3_nt: TGTGCCAGCAGTTACTCAGGGGGCAACTCCTACAATGAGCAGTTCTTC; cdr3_aa: CASSYSGGNSYNEQFF
d_call: .; clone_size: many; v_call: TRBV9; j_call: TRBJ2-1; cdr3_nt: TGTGCCAGCAGCCCACCTAGCCAGCGCGAGCAGTTCTTC; cdr3_aa: CASSPPSQREQFF
d_call: .; clone_size: few; v_call: TRBV10-3; j_call: TRBJ2-7; cdr3_nt: TGTGCCATCAGTTATTCCTACGAGCAGTACTTC; cdr3_aa: CAISYSYEQYF
d_call: TRBD1; clone_size: many; v_call: TRBV7-3; j_call: TRBJ2-5; cdr3_nt: TGTGCCAGCAGCGCGGACAGGGGTTCAGGGACCCAGTACTTC; cdr3_aa: CASSADRGSGTQYF
d_call: .; clone_size: few; v_call: TRBV5-4; j_call: TRBJ1-2; cdr3_nt: TGTGCCAGCAGCTCATCGTGGCAGGGGTATGGCTACACCTTC; cdr3_aa: CASSSSWQGYGYTF
d_call: .; clone_size: many; v_call: TRBV6-5; j_call: TRBJ2-4; cdr3_nt: TGTGCCAGCAGTCCTAACATTCAGTACTTC; cdr3_aa: CASSPNIQYF
d_call: .; clone_size: many; v_call: TRBV11-2; j_call: TRBJ1-2; cdr3_nt: TGTGCCAGCAGCTTGAATACGATCCATGGCTACACCTTC; cdr3_aa: CASSLNTIHGYTF
d_call: .; clone_size: many; v_call: TRBV7-3; j_call: TRBJ2-7; cdr3_nt: TGTGCCAGCAGCTTATTGACAGGATCCTACGAGCAGTACTTC; cdr3_aa: CASSLLTGSYEQYF
d_call: .; clone_size: many; v_call: TRBV7-3; j_call: TRBJ1-2; cdr3_nt: TGTGCCAGCAGCTTAACTGACAGTTCCTATGGCTACACCTTC; cdr3_aa: CASSLTDSSYGYTF
d_call: .; clone_size: .; v_call: TRBV20-1; j_call: TRBJ1-5; cdr3_nt: TGCAGTGCTAGGGTAGGGAGCAATCAGCCCCAGCATTTT; cdr3_aa: CSARVGSNQPQHF
d_call: .; clone_size: many; v_call: TRBV6-5; j_call: TRBJ1-3; cdr3_nt: TGTGCCAGCAGTTATTACGGGACACATAGCTCTGGAAACACCATATATTTT; cdr3_aa: CASSYYGTHSSGNTIYF
d_call: .; clone_size: many; v_call: TRBV29-1; j_call: TRBJ2-1; cdr3_nt: TGCAGCGCGAAAAATCGGACACCCCCTTACAATGAGCAGTTCTTC; cdr3_aa: CSAKNRTPPYNEQFF
d_call: .; clone_size: many; v_call: TRBV29-1; j_call: TRBJ2-7; cdr3_nt: TGCAGCGTTGAAGCCAGGGGCCCTAGGAACGAGCAGTACTTC; cdr3_aa: CSVEARGPRNEQYF
d_call: TRBD1; clone_size: .; v_call: TRBV5-4; j_call: TRBJ1-1; cdr3_nt: TGTGCCAGCAGCTGGACAGGGGGCCTCCCGAACACTGAAGCTTTCTTT; cdr3_aa: CASSWTGGLPNTEAFF
d_call: .; clone_size: .; v_call: TRBV11-2; j_call: TRBJ1-2; cdr3_nt: TGTGCCAGCAGCTTAACGCCGGGGGCAAACTATGGCTACACCTTC; cdr3_aa: CASSLTPGANYGYTF